This T cell receptor beta chain was found in a study of cytomegalovirus exposure and HLA in healthy donors (dated by TCRdb to about 2017). Study-wide context: In an earlier analysis of some 610 of the donors, 276 Gb of sequence data and 90 million to 130 million unique TCR beta sequences from roughly 180 million T cells were reported. An early release covering around 630 HLA-typed donors comprised approximately 290 gigabases of sequencing data and around 80 million unique TCR sequences. Of the 300 to 500 genotyped donors, 65% to 90% were placed in the genetic ancestry cluster associated with self-reported Caucasian donors. The aim of the study was to test whether cataloging public T cell receptors could identify signatures of past pathogen exposure. The T cell repertoires of roughly 660 subjects were profiled by immunosequencing and related to cytomegalovirus serostatus. A separate validation cohort of approximately 130 different subjects was used in addition to the roughly 720-subject first cohort. To predict cytomegalovirus infection status, the study brought together high-throughput TCR immunosequencing, statistical association of individual TCRs with disease status, and machine learning. To study patterns of TCR occurrence, a later analysis re-analyzed previously published TCR beta repertoires from 500 to 850 donors and added high-resolution HLA genotyping. In the later analysis, no new phenotypic data were used to find candidate immune exposures; instead, reliance was placed on TCR beta sequences and their occurrence across donors. An earlier analysis of several hundred of the donors used high-throughput TCR beta sequencing to judge whether each TCR beta V gene segment behaved as functional or pseudogenic. Donor age, sex, ethnicity and CMV serostatus were compiled alongside the repertoire data. Genome-wide SNP genotypes for about 60% of the 666 donors were used in a later genetic analysis, which treated that subset as a discovery cohort. All discovery cohort repertoires had been generated using a single sequencing platform. HLA typing covered class I and class II loci at four-digit resolution. Typing coverage differed by locus: A, B, C, DRB1 and DQB1 were typed in roughly 620-640 donors, DQA1 in 500 to 550, DPA1 in some 600, and DPB1 in just under 490. Because of strong linkage in the cohort, five DR-DQ haplotypes were treated as single units for association and clustering. On average, roughly 250,000 unique TCR beta nucleotide sequences were sequenced per donor among 398 genotyped donors of the cohort, with roughly a sixth of those sequences being non-productive.

Trimming removed 7 bases from V and 6 bases from J, leaving 16 bases between the germline ends. Reading the germline V gene gives CDR1 ENHRY and CDR2 SYGVKD. The CDR3 starts with the cysteine, ends with the phenylalanine, and has 14 residues. The CDR3 DNA has 42 bases and is translated from base 1. Libraries were built with the immunoSEQ multiplex PCR assay. For the multiplex PCR, a mixture combining 60 forward primers for TCR Vbeta segments and 13 reverse primers for TCR Jbeta segments was used. A multiplex PCR assay on genomic DNA amplified the CDR3 region of rearranged TCR beta genes. The amplified TCR beta libraries were sequenced on the Illumina HiSeq System as 87-base-pair reads. The authors' pipeline ran thus. In a later analysis, tens of millions of unique TCR beta chains were counted across the roughly 670 repertoires, and roughly 11 million of these chains were shared by at least two donors. Raw reads were error-corrected and collapsed into unique sequences by a nearest-neighbor algorithm in which closely related sequences were merged to remove PCR and sequencing errors. Alignment of CDR3 sequences to IMGT reference sequences was used to assign V, D and J gene segments. For a sequence to be retained, at least a six-nucleotide match to both a V gene segment and a J gene segment was required. A rearrangement counted as productive if the CDR3 had no stop codons and remained in frame with V and J, and every other rearrangement counted as non-productive. Following IMGT convention, CDR3 was defined as the stretch from the second conserved V-encoded cysteine up to the conserved J-encoded phenylalanine. The earlier analysis of about 570 of the donors excluded any sequence lacking an unambiguous match to a single V gene segment. An earlier analysis of some 610 of the donors called V segments functional above 56.7% productive rearrangements and segregating when the between-donor standard deviation exceeded 5%. A statistical classification framework was built for diagnosing cytomegalovirus status from the catalog of TCR beta chain sequences. V and J gene assignment, in a later analysis, came from comparing TCR nucleotide sequences with IMGT/GENE-DB human TR gene sequences. The TCRdist pipeline was used in a later analysis to assign CDR3 sequences and most-parsimonious VDJ recombination scenarios. A later analysis defined each TCR beta chain by its CDR3 amino acid sequence plus V-gene family, and excluded reads lacking a unique V-gene family. In a later analysis, nearly 600 highly shared, low-generation-probability nucleotide sequences were removed to address suspected cross-contamination and a sequencing artifact. In a later analysis, a clonal expansion index for each public chain was calculated from normalized within-repertoire ranks of inferred template counts. In a later analysis, generation probabilities were computed using a VDJ recombination model fitted to out-of-frame rearrangements, and the results were checked against IGoR. In a later analysis, TCR-TCR, TCR-HLA and TCR-CMV co-occurrence was scored with hypergeometric tests, and a repertoire-size bias correction was applied to TCR pairs. To estimate false discovery rates, a later analysis permuted the HLA or CMV assignments 20 times. In a later analysis, co-occurring TCRs were grouped using DBSCAN, and TCRdist sequence similarity was added for clustering within HLA-allele-positive subsets. Repertoires with fewer than 30,000 or more than 120,000 public chains, plus five repertoires with anomalous nucleotide sharing, were excluded from co-occurrence clustering. Imported from immuneACCESS, the table was reduced by TCRdb to in-frame sequences with V and J called. These copies leave out some clones; in studies compared against another copy, an unresolved V gene accounts for under half, and the cause of the remainder is not known. V, J and clone size reflect that table, while D and trimming were determined from the DNA. This sample holds roughly 130,000 clones; approximately 67% were observed only once. 1.5% to 1.9% of the sample goes to the ten largest clones.

This clone occurred a few times. The antigen this receptor binds is unknown. The sample holds no much larger clone one base away, and base qualities are not on file. General conclusions and limits of the study: Several of the top co-occurrence clusters appeared to be linked to parvovirus B19, influenza, CMV and Epstein-Barr virus, according to a later analysis. Most CMV-associated TCR beta chains appeared to be HLA-restricted in a later analysis, and the HLA associations seemed to be driven largely by CMV exposure. In a later analysis, HLA-associated TCR beta chains were found to be more clonally expanded and to have lower generation probabilities than equally common non-associated chains. Three of the identified cytomegalovirus-associated TCR beta chains were confirmed in vitro to be specific for cytomegalovirus antigens. Sequencing depth was assumed to be roughly uniform across donors in the presence/absence analyses, though that assumption may not hold. In an earlier analysis of approximately 590 of the donors, most TCR beta V segments appeared in productive rearrangements about 87% or about 30% of the time, broadly matching IMGT annotations. Only TCR beta chains were sequenced in this cohort, and the absence of alpha or paired-chain data limited detectable features. A cluster of highly shared sequence variants was judged likely to be a technical artifact of the sequencing pipeline. In a later analysis, more than 15,000 TCR beta sequences were associated with specific HLA alleles at a false discovery rate of 0.05. Because some donors lacked HLA typing at each locus, the association tests relied only on the typed subset. Most TCR sequences were observed very rarely across donors, whereas some public TCRs were present in many individuals. A further reported finding was that TCR beta sequences accurately predicted the HLA-A and HLA-B alleles for most subjects in the first cohort. Cytomegalovirus status was reported to be diagnosed by the classifier with high specificity and sensitivity in both the original and validation cohorts. A total of 150 or so TCR beta chains were listed by the study as associated with cytomegalovirus. In a later genetic analysis, a missense DCLRE1C variant was associated with V-gene and J-gene trimming of TCR beta chains, and the association was replicated in an independent cohort. Some 16 rarely observed V segments, including chromosome 9 orphons, were excluded from the earlier analysis of approximately 600 of the donors because counts were too low. When HLA alleles, especially DR and DQ, strongly co-occurred, TCR associations were difficult to assign to individual alleles. Immune exposure information for the cohort was limited to CMV serostatus. The authors suggested that the approach could potentially be extended to other disease states and immunological phenotypes. Some IMGT-functional V segments, including TRBV6-2 and TRBV6-3, could not be distinguished by the 87-base-pair reads and were therefore excluded. Linkage disequilibrium might explain the correlated functional status among segregating V segments, but an unknown experimental factor could not be ruled out. According to a later analysis, TCR association rates differed among HLA loci, with DRB1 alleles showing the most associated TCRs and HLA-C alleles showing the fewest. A later genetic analysis reported fewer N-insertions in productive TCRs among donors in an Asian-associated ancestry cluster than the roughly 640-donor mean.

The cohort comprised some 730 healthy bone marrow donors. At the time of sampling, every cohort member was nominally healthy, though immune exposures that went unrecorded were likely present. The donor tested CMV seronegative, placing the donor among the approximately 400 seronegative members of the cohort. A peripheral blood sample was collected from each donor, and TCR beta sequencing was performed on peripheral blood mononuclear cells. Genomic DNA extraction from the blood cell samples was performed with the Qiagen DNeasy Blood Extraction Kit. Sequencing input: PBMCs. The sequence links TRBV10-3 to TRBJ2-1; the best D guess is TRBD2, with 6 bases matching. The clonotype comes from a man between 18 and 35 years old in good health and CMV-seronegative. CDR3 region: CAITVDYPSNEQFF. The DNA is TGTGCCATCACCGTGGACTACCCGAGCAATGAGCAGTTCTTC.